This T cell receptor beta chain was obtained from a study of shared clonotypes between healthy human individuals (dated by TCRdb to between 2020 and 2021). Regarding the study in general: Three men and two women, aged 18 to 49 years, made up the cohort. To increase sequencing depth and limit assay-specific biases, different laboratories used diverse techniques to prepare libraries and sequence TCR repertoires. The study deeply sequenced blood TCR repertoires of about 5 healthy adults to estimate repertoire size and the extent of clonotype sharing between individuals. Each donor's leukapheresis produced roughly between about 0.8 and 10 billion PBMCs. For each donor, CD4 naive and CD4 memory were each given three plates, CD8 naive was given two plates, and CD8 memory was given one plate.

The donors were healthy, HIV-negative adults with no recently reported acute infections or vaccinations. Only Caucasian adults living in Nashville, Tennessee, USA were represented among the donors. CD4+ T cells were enriched by magnetic negative selection; naive cells were then positively selected on CD45RA, and the negative fraction formed the memory subset. After blood collection by leukapheresis, PBMCs were isolated using Ficoll-Histopaque density gradient centrifugation and then cryopreserved in the vapor phase of liquid nitrogen. Purity and quantity of every magnetically sorted T cell population were checked by analytical flow cytometry. Genomic DNA was isolated from each sorted fraction and quantified by UV absorbance on a Nanodrop 2000c. Using the deep immunoSEQ assay, TCR CDR3 regions were amplified from genomic DNA by multiplex PCR. Extracted genomic DNA from each cell subset was distributed evenly across all wells of several immunoSEQ 96-well plates, and each plate was treated as a replicate. For sorted subsets, approximately 190 ng of genomic DNA, equivalent to 30,000 or so T cell genomes, went into each replicate PCR. The purified libraries were quantified using a Qubit 3.0 fluorometer, sized with a Bioanalyzer 2100, and then quantified again using the KAPA Library Quantification kit. Every immunoSEQ 96-well plate was sequenced on a dedicated single-read 150-cycle Illumina NextSeq 550 flow cell. On the study's bioinformatics: Because only junctional sequences without quality scores were contained in the immunoSEQ output, filtering matching that applied to full-length reads could not be performed. To assign V/J genes and CDR3, sequences were annotated using PyIR, a Python wrapper for IgBLAST v1.9, with IMGT germline references. Any read was removed if the V/J assignment was weak (E-value above 1e-6), the CDR3 was missing, or the read contained stop codons, out-of-frame junctions, or ambiguous translated residues. V3J clonotypes were defined as sequences sharing an identical inferred V gene, J gene, and CDR3 amino acid sequence. Percentage overlap between repertoires was calculated by dividing the number of shared unique clonotypes by the size of the smaller repertoire. Three approaches were used to assess repertoire richness: RTK rarefaction, the Chao1 estimator, and Recon v2.1 estimates of unobserved clonotypes. OLGA was used to compute generation probabilities for all TCRbeta clonotypes that the gDNA method yielded from four donors. Held by TCRdb, this immuneACCESS table contains in-frame sequences only and omits some clones. Under half of the omission traces to an unresolved V gene where checked; the cause of the rest is unknown. The V and J calls and clone size are taken from that table; D and trimming were inferred from the DNA. Across this sample there are some 2,500,000 clones, with more than 85% seen only once. Clones ranked in the top ten supply 0.36% of the sample.

The CDR3, from cysteine to phenylalanine, totals 14 residues. Only the CDR3 region is kept as DNA, spanning 42 bases read in frame from base 1. CDR1 LNHNV and CDR2 YYDKDF are derived from the germline V gene (reference sequence). Concerning this clone itself: There is no known antigen for this receptor. Sequence at one end of the junction differs from germline and may be a read error.

The research as a whole found: Compared with non-shared clonotypes, clonotypes shared by all four sorted-subset donors had higher generation probabilities. Because the study included a small number of donors, the genetic and exposure-history diversity represented was limited. About 4.5% of naive CD4, 3.5% of naive CD8, about 2.4% of memory CD4, and over 0.35% of memory CD8 clonotypes were shared across a few donors. Pairwise subsampling led to the expectation that sequencing depth would affect the degree of clonotype sharing among donors. Only blood was sampled, and tissue TCR repertoires likely differ from those in blood. Even with the large sequencing depth, rarefaction of the sorted-subset datasets indicated that sequencing was incomplete. Larger estimated clonotype richness was generally found for naive subsets than for memory subsets.

The rearrangement combines TRBV15 with TRBJ2-1; possibly the D gene is TRBD2, per 5 matching bases. Sequencing was performed on naive CD4+ T cells from PBMCs. This sample's cell subset or site label indicates: CD45RA+ positively selected. This receptor was identified in a man between 18 and 35 years old in good health. Some clones in this sample may be carry-over from other donors' samples. The CDR3 is CATTRGYSVDEQFF. Here is the DNA: TGTGCCACCACCAGAGGTTATAGCGTGGATGAGCAGTTCTTC.